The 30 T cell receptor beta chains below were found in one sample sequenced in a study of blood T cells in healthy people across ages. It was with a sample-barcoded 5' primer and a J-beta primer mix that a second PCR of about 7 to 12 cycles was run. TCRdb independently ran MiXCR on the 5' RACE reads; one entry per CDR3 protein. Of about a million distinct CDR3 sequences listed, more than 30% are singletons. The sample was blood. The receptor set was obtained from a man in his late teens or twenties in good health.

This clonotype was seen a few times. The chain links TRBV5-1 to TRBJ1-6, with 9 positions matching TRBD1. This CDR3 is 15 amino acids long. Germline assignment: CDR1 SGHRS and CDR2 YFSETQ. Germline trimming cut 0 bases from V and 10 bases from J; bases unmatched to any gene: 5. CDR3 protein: CASSLGGQGRSPLHF. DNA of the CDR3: TGCGCCAGCAGCTTGGGGGGACAGGGACGATCACCCCTCCACTTT.

DNA for the CDR3: TGTGCCAGCAGCGGGCGGGACTTCCCCTCCTACGAGCAGTACTTC. Translating it yields CASSGRDFPSYEQYF. The V gene is TRBV11-2, the J gene TRBJ2-7; possible D gene TRBD2, 6 bases. The CDR3 is 15 residues long. In germline, CDR1 is SGHAT, CDR2 FQNNGV. V was cut by 5 bases and J by 0 bases, with 14 bases left in between.

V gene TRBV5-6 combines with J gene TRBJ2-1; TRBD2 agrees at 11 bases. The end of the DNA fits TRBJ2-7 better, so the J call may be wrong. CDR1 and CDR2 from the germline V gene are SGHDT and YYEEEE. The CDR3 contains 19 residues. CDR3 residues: CASSLRLAGGVIHYNEQYF. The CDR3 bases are TGTGCCAGCAGCTTGCGGCTAGCGGGGGGTGTCATCCACTACAATGAGCAGTACTTC.

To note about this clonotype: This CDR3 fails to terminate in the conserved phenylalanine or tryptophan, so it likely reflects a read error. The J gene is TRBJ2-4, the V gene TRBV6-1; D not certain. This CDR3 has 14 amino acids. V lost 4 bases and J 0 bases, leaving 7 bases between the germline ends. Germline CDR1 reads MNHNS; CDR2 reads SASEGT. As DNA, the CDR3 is TGTGCCAGCAGTGGGGTCGTAGCCAAAAACATTCAGTACTTA. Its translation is CASSGVVAKNIQYL.

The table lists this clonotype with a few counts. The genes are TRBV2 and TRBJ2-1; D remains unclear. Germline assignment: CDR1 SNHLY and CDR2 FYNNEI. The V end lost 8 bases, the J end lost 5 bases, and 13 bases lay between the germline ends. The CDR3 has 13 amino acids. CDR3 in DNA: TGTGCCAGCCCAAATGGGGTAGACAATGAGCAGTTCTTC. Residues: CASPNGVDNEQFF.

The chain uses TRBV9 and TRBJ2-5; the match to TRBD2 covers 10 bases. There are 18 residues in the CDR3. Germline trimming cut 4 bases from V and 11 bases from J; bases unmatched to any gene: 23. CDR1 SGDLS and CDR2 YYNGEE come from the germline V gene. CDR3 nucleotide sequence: TGTGCCAGCAGCACGCCCTTAACCGGGACTAGCGAACCCAATGAGCAGTACTTC. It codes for CASSTPLTGTSEPNEQYF.

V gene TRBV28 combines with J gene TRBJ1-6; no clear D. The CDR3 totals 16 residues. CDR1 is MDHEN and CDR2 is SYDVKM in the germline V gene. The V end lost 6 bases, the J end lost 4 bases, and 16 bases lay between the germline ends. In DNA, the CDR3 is TGTGCCAGCAGCCCCCTTACCGACGGTTATAATTCACCCCTCCACTTT. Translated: CASSPLTDGYNSPLHF.

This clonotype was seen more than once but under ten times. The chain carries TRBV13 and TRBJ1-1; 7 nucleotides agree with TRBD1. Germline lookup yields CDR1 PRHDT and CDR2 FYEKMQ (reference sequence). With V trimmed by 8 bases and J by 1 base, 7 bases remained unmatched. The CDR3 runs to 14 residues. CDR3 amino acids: CASFRTGRNTEAFF. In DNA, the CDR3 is TGTGCCAGCTTCAGGACAGGTAGGAACACTGAAGCTTTCTTT.

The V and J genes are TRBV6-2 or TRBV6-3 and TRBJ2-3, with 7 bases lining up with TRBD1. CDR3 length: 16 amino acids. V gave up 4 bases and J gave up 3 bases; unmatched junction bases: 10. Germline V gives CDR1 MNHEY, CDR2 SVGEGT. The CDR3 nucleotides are TGTGCCAGCAGTTGGGCAGGGGGATTAGGAACAGATACGCAGTATTTT. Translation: CASSWAGGLGTDTQYF.

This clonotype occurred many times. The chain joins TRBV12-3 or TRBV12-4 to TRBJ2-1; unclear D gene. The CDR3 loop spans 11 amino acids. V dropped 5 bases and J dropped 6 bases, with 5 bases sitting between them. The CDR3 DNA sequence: TGTGCCAGCAGTGCCTCCAATGAGCAGTTCTTC. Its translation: CASSASNEQFF.

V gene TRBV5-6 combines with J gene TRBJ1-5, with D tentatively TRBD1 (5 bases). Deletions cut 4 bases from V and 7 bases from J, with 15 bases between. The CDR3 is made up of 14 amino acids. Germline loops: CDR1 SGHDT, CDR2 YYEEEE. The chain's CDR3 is CASSAREFGQPQHF. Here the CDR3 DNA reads TGTGCCAGCAGCGCCAGGGAATTCGGCCAGCCCCAGCATTTT.

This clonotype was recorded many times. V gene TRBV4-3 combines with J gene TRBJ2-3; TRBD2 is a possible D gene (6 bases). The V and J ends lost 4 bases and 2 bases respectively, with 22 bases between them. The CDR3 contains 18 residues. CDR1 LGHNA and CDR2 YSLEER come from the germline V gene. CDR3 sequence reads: CASSLSFGEAPFTDTQYF. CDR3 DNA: TGCGCCAGCAGCCTAAGCTTCGGGGAGGCGCCGTTCACAGATACGCAGTATTTT.

CDR3 region: CASSAMTGGTYEQFF. CDR3 DNA: TGTGCCAGCAGCGCCATGACAGGGGGCACTTATGAGCAGTTCTTC. The gene calls are TRBV9 and TRBJ2-1; 10 bases are shared with TRBD1. Germline CDR1 and CDR2: SGDLS and YYNGEE. The CDR3 has 15 residues. V was clipped by 3 bases and J by 8 bases; unmatched bases: 8. The variable domain in full, with the rest retrieved from reference TRBV9 and TRBJ2-1, is DSGVTQTPKHLITATGQRVTLRCSPRSGDLSVYWYQQSLDQGLQFLIQYYNGEERAKGNILERFSAQQFPDLHSELNLSSLELGDSALYFCASSAMTGGTYEQFFGPGTRLTVL.

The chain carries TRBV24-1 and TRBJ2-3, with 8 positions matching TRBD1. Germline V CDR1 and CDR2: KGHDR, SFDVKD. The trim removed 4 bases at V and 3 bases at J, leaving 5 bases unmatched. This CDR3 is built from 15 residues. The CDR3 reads CATSESRGPTDTQYF. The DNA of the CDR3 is TGTGCCACCAGTGAATCCAGGGGGCCGACAGATACGCAGTATTTT.

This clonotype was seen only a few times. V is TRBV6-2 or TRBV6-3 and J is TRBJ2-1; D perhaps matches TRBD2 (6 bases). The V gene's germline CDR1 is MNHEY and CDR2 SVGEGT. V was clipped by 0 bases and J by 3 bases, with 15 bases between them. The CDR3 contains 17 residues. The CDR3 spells CASSYSYLGSGYNEQFF. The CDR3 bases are TGTGCCAGCAGTTACTCGTATCTGGGTAGCGGCTACAATGAGCAGTTCTTC.

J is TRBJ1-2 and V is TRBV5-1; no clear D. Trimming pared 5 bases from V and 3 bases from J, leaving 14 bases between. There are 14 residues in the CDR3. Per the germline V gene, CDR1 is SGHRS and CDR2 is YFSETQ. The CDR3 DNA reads TGCGCCAGCAGTGCCGGGGATAATGACTATGGCTACACCTTC. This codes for CASSAGDNDYGYTF.

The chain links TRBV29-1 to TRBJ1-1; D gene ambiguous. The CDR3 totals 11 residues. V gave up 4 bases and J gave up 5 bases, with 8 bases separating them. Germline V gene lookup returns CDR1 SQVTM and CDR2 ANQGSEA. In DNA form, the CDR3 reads TGCAGCGTTGGAATATCAACTGAAGCTTTCTTT. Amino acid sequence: CSVGISTEAFF.

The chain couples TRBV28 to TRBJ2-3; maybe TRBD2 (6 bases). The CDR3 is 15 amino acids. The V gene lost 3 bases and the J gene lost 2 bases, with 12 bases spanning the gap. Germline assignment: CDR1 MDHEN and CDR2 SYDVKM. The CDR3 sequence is CASSFGRGNTDTQYF. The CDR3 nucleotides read TGTGCCAGCAGTTTTGGGCGGGGAAACACAGATACGCAGTATTTT. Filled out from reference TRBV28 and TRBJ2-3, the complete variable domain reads DVKVTQSSRYLVKRTGEKVFLECVQDMDHENMFWYRQDPGLGLRLIYFSYDVKMKEKGDIPEGYSVSREKKERFSLILESASTNQTSMYLCASSFGRGNTDTQYFGPGTRLTVL.

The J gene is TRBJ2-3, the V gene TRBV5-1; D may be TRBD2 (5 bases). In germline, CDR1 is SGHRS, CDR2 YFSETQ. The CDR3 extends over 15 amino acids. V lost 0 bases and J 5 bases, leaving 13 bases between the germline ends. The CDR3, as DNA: TGCGCCAGCAGCTTGGCGGGGAATGGAGTAGATACGCAGTATTTT. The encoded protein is CASSLAGNGVDTQYF.

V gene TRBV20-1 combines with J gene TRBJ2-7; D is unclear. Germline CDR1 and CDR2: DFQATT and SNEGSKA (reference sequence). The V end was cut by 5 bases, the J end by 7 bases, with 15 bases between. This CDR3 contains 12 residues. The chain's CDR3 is CSAPDWNNEQYF. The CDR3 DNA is TGCAGTGCTCCCGACTGGAACAATGAGCAGTACTTC.

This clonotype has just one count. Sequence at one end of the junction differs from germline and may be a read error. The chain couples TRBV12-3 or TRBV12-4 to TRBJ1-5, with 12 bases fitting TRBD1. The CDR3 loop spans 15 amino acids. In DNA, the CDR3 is TGTGCCAGCAGGGGACAGGGGGCGAGCAGTCAGCCCCGGCATTTT. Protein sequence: CASRGQGASSQPRHF.

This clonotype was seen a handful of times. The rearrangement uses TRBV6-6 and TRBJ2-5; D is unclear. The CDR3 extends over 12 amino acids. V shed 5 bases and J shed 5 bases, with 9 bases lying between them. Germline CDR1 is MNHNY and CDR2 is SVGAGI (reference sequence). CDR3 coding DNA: TGTGCCAGCAGTGCCGGTACCGAGACCCAGTACTTC. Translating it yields CASSAGTETQYF.

The CDR3 nucleotides are TGTGCCAGCAGTTACTCGCTCAACATGAACACTGAAGCTTTCTTT. Translated, it gives CASSYSLNMNTEAFF. The chain has TRBV6-2 or TRBV6-3 and TRBJ1-1, with D uncertain. Germline assignment: CDR1 MNHEY and CDR2 SVGEGT. The CDR3 covers 15 residues. The germline V and J ends were trimmed by 0 bases and 0 bases, with 8 bases remaining between them.

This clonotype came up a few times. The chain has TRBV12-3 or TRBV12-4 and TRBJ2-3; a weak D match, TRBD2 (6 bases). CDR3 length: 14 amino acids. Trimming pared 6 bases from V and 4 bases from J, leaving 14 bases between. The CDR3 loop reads CASSSTSLPDTQYF. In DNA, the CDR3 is TGTGCCAGCAGCAGTACTAGCCTCCCAGATACGCAGTATTTT.

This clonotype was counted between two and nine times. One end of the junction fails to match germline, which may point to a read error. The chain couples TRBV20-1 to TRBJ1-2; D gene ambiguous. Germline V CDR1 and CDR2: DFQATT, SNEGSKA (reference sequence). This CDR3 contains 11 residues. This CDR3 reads CSAGENYGYTF. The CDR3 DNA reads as TGCAGTGCTGGAGAGAACTATGGCTACACCTTC.

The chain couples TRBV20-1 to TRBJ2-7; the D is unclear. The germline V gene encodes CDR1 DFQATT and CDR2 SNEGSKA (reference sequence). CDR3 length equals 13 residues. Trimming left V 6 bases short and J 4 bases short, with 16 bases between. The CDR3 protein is CSAEGRSFYEQYF. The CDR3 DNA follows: TGCAGTGCAGAAGGACGGAGCTTTTACGAGCAGTACTTC.

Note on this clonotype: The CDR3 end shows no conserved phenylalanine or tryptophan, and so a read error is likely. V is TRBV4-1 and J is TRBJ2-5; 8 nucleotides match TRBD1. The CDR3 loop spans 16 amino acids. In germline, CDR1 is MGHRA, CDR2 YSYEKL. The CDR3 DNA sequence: TGTGCCAGCAGCCAAGACTTGACAGGGGAACAAGAGACCCAGTACTCC. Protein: CASSQDLTGEQETQYS.

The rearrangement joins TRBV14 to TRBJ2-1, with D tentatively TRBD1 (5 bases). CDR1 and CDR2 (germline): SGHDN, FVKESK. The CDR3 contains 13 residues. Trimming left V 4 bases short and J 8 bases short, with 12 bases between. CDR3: CASSRARGDEQFF. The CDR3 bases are TGTGCCAGCAGCCGGGCTAGGGGCGATGAGCAGTTCTTC.

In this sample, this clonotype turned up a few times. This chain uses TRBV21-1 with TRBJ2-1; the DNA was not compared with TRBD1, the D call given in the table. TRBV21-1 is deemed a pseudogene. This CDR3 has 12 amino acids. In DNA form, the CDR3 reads TGTGCCAGCAGCCCCGGGTTCAATGAGCAGTTCTTC. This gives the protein CASSPGFNEQFF.

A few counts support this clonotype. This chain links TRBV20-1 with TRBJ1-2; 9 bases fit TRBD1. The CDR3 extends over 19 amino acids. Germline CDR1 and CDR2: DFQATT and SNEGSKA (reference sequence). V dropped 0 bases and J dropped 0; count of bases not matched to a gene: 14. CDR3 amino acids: CSARDGGQGIGLANYGYTF. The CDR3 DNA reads TGCAGTGCTAGAGATGGGGGACAGGGCATAGGCCTCGCTAACTATGGCTACACCTTC.